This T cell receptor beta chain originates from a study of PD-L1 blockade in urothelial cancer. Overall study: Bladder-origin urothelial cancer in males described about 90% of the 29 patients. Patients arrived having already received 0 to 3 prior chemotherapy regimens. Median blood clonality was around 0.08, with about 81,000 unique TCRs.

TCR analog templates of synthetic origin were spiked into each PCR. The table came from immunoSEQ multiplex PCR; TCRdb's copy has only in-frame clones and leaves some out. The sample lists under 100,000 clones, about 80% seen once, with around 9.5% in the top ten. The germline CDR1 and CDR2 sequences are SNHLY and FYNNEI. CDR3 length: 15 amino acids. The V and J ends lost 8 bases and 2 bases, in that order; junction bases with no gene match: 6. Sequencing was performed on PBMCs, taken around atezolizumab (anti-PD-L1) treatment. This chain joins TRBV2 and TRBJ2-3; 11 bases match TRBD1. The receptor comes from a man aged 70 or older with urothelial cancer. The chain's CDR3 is CASSWTGGVTDTQYF. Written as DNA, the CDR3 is TGTGCCAGCTCTTGGACAGGGGGCGTCACAGATACGCAGTATTTT. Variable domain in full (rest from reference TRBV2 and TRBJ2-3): EPEVTQTPSHQVTQMGQEVILRCVPISNHLYFYWYRQILGQKVEFLVSFYNNEISEKSEIFDDQFSVERPDGSNFTLKIRSTKLEDSAMYFCASSWTGGVTDTQYFGPGTRLTVL.